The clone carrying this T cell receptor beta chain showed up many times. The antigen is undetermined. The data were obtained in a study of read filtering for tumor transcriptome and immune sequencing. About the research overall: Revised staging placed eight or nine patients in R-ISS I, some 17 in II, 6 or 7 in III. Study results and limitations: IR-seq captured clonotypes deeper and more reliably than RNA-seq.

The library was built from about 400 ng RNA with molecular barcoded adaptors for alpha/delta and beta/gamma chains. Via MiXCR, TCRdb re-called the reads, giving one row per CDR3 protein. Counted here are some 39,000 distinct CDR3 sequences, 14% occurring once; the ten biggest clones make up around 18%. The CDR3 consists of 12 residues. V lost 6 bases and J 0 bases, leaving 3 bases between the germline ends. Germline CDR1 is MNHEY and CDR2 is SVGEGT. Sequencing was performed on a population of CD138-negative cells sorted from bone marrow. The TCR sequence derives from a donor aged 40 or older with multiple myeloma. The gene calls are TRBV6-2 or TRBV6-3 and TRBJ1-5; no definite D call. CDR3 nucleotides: TGTGCCAGCAGCGATAGCAATCAGCCCCAGCATTTT. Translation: CASSDSNQPQHF.